This TCR beta chain originates from a study of type 1 regulatory T cells. Study background: An in vitro protocol generated T-allo10, a Tr1-enriched, alloantigen-specific CD4 T cell product.

Broader study findings: Compared with non-type 1 regulatory T cells, type 1 regulatory T cells showed a more restricted TCR repertoire.

The CDR3 has 15 residues. Germline loops: CDR1 MNHEY, CDR2 SVGAGI. Losses at the gene ends were 6 bases for V and 4 bases for J; bases not matched to a gene: 9. This clonotype was detected a few times. Its antigen is unknown. In TCRdb, the reads were re-called with MiXCR into one record per CDR3 protein. Among more than 50,000 distinct CDR3 sequences listed, less than 65% were seen once. This TCR was recovered from a human donor in good health. The sequencing input was cultured non-Tr1 T cells, either the whole culture or a sorted T cell fraction (not recorded which). J is TRBJ2-5 and V is TRBV6-5; TRBD2 matches at 9 bases. For the CDR3, the DNA is TGTGCCAGCAGGATAGCGGGAGACCCCACAGAGACCCAGTACTTC. It encodes CASRIAGDPTETQYF.